These T cell receptor beta chains were read from a single sample in a study of radiation and T cells in renal cell carcinoma. The protocol was immunoSEQ multiplex PCR, while the TCRdb copy is restricted to in-frame clones and leaves out a portion. The table records 95,000 or so clones, 75% to 90% of them present only once. The specimen comprised blood, sampled from a patient whose treatment included radiotherapy and nephrectomy. The receptors shown here come from a man between 45 and 60 years old with renal cell carcinoma. Each CDR3 is given with its conserved first and last residue. The order of the fields is D gene, CDR3 length, J gene, V gene, clone size, CDR3 DNA, CDR3 protein. The D gene is left open where the match is weak. The size of a clone is reported for some rows only, either as once, few or many, or as a class for expanded clones.

D: TRBD1; length: 16; J: TRBJ1-1; V: TRBV4-2; size: few; DNA: TGTGCCAGCAGCCAAGATGGAGACAGGGTGAACACTGAAGCTTTCTTT; CDR3: CASSQDGDRVNTEAFF
D: -; length: 13; J: TRBJ1-1; V: TRBV4-2; size: -; DNA: TGTGCCAGCAGCCAAGTTCGGAACACTGAAGCTTTCTTT; CDR3: CASSQVRNTEAFF
D: -; length: 17; J: TRBJ2-1; V: TRBV4-1; size: -; DNA: TGCGCCAGCAGCCAAGATAGAGCGGGCTTAACTATCGATGAGCAGTTCTTC; CDR3: CASSQDRAGLTIDEQFF
D: -; length: 15; J: TRBJ1-4; V: TRBV5-6; size: -; DNA: TGTGCCAGCAGCCCAATGCGGGGGACTAATGAAAAACTGTTTTTT; CDR3: CASSPMRGTNEKLFF
D: -; length: 12; J: TRBJ1-1; V: TRBV27; size: -; DNA: TGTGCCAGCAGTCAAGGGGGGACTGAAGCTTTCTTT; CDR3: CASSQGGTEAFF
D: TRBD2; length: 13; J: TRBJ2-7; V: TRBV18; size: -; DNA: TGTGCCAGCTCGACTAGCGACTCCTACGAGCAGTACTTC; CDR3: CASSTSDSYEQYF
D: -; length: 15; J: TRBJ1-3; V: TRBV7-3; size: -; DNA: TGTGCCAGCAGCTTATGGGCAAGCACCGGAAACACCATATATTTT; CDR3: CASSLWASTGNTIYF
D: -; length: 15; J: TRBJ2-5; V: TRBV7-2; size: once; DNA: TGTGCCAGCAGCTTAAACGGACTGGTTGGTGAGACCCAGTACTTC; CDR3: CASSLNGLVGETQYF
D: -; length: 16; J: TRBJ1-2; V: TRBV5-1; size: -; DNA: TGCGCCAGCAGCTTGGGAGGGACGGCAAGCAACTATGGCTACACCTTC; CDR3: CASSLGGTASNYGYTF
D: -; length: 15; J: TRBJ1-1; V: TRBV18; size: -; DNA: TGTGCCAGCTCACCACCGGAGACACCGAACACTGAAGCTTTCTTT; CDR3: CASSPPETPNTEAFF
D: TRBD1; length: 13; J: TRBJ2-3; V: TRBV30; size: few; DNA: TGTGCCGGAAACAGGGGGAATGCAGATACGCAGTATTTT; CDR3: CAGNRGNADTQYF
D: -; length: 15; J: TRBJ1-5; V: TRBV7-9; size: -; DNA: TGTGCCAGCAGCTTAACCGGCGCAGGGGATCAGCCCCAGCATTTT; CDR3: CASSLTGAGDQPQHF
D: TRBD2; length: 15; J: TRBJ2-7; V: TRBV6-1; size: -; DNA: TGTGCCAGCAGTGGCGGACTAGCGGGGGCCTACGAGCAGTACTTC; CDR3: CASSGGLAGAYEQYF
D: -; length: 13; J: TRBJ2-2; V: TRBV2; size: -; DNA: TGTGCCAGCAGGGGACGGAGAACCGGGGAGCTGTTTTTT; CDR3: CASRGRRTGELFF
D: -; length: 14; J: TRBJ2-5; V: TRBV5-1; size: -; DNA: TGCGCCAGCAGCTCCTCAGGGGACGCCGAGACCCAGTACTTC; CDR3: CASSSSGDAETQYF
D: -; length: 14; J: TRBJ2-3; V: TRBV27; size: -; DNA: TGTGCCAGCAAGTTGGAGGGCCTGCCAGATACGCAGTATTTT; CDR3: CASKLEGLPDTQYF
D: -; length: 20; J: TRBJ2-3; V: TRBV7-5; size: once; DNA: TGTGCCAGAAGCTCGGACAGGGAAAGGGAGCGGGAGGGCCGAGTAGATACGCAGTATTTT; CDR3: CARSSDREREREGRVDTQYF
D: -; length: 13; J: TRBJ1-5; V: TRBV6-1; size: -; DNA: TGTGCCAGCAGGGGTATCTATAATCAGCCCCAGCATTTT; CDR3: CASRGIYNQPQHF